This is a list of T cell receptor beta chains from one sample in a study of graft-versus-host responses after intestinal transplantation. TCRdb's table, derived via immunoSEQ multiplex PCR, lists solely in-frame clones and lacks some. The sample includes over 100,000 clones, roughly 87% of them seen just once. Their target antigens are unknown. Source: unstimulated CD4+ T cells sorted from spleen or lymph node cells, taken before intestinal transplant. The receptors stem from a human donor who received an intestinal transplant. Both conserved end residues are part of each CDR3. Each record gives: CDR3 DNA, CDR3 protein, D gene, V gene, J gene. The D gene is left open where the match is weak.

cdr3_nt: TGTGCCATCAAAGGACAAGACACTGAAGCTTTCTTT
cdr3_aa: CAIKGQDTEAFF
d_call: -
v_call: TRBV10-3
j_call: TRBJ1-1

cdr3_nt: TGTGCCAGCAGCCCTAGGCGCAGGCGAAGCACAGATACGCAGTATTTT
cdr3_aa: CASSPRRRRSTDTQYF
d_call: -
v_call: TRBV13
j_call: TRBJ2-3

cdr3_nt: TGTGCCAGCAGCCTCCGGGACAGGGACTATGGCTACACCTTC
cdr3_aa: CASSLRDRDYGYTF
d_call: TRBD1
v_call: TRBV7-9
j_call: TRBJ1-2

cdr3_nt: TGTGCCAGCAGTGAATTCTTAAGGGGCACTCAGCCCCAGCATTTT
cdr3_aa: CASSEFLRGTQPQHF
d_call: -
v_call: TRBV6-1
j_call: TRBJ1-5

cdr3_nt: TGTGCCAGCAGCTCACCTAGCGTGAGGGGCGGGGAGCTGTTTTTT
cdr3_aa: CASSSPSVRGGELFF
d_call: -
v_call: TRBV7-2
j_call: TRBJ2-2

cdr3_nt: TGTGCCAGCAGTGCTGGGACTAGCGGGAGGAACTACGAGCAGTACTTC
cdr3_aa: CASSAGTSGRNYEQYF
d_call: TRBD2
v_call: TRBV28
j_call: TRBJ2-7

cdr3_nt: TGTGCCAGCAGCTTAGTTCAGGGGCGTTTTGCGGAGACCCAGTACTTC
cdr3_aa: CASSLVQGRFAETQYF
d_call: -
v_call: TRBV7-9
j_call: TRBJ2-5

cdr3_nt: TGTGCCAGCAGCGTAGTTCCAGGGAAGACTGAAGCTTTCTTT
cdr3_aa: CASSVVPGKTEAFF
d_call: -
v_call: TRBV9
j_call: TRBJ1-1

cdr3_nt: TGTGCCTGGAGTAGGAGTTTTAGCACAGATACGCAGTATTTT
cdr3_aa: CAWSRSFSTDTQYF
d_call: -
v_call: TRBV30
j_call: TRBJ2-3

cdr3_nt: TGCGCCAGCAGCCGACTAGCGTGGGATGAGCAGTTCTTC
cdr3_aa: CASSRLAWDEQFF
d_call: TRBD2
v_call: TRBV10-1
j_call: TRBJ2-1